Below, 8 T cell receptor beta chains from the same sample are listed, as sequenced in a study of identical twins. One entry per CDR3 protein results from TCRdb running MiXCR on the 5' RACE reads. The repertoire has approximately 700,000 distinct CDR3 sequences, roughly 18% of them found once; the top ten carry 10% to 15%. These same records also appear under a second study, on T cells expressing NK-cell markers.

The sample comprised PBMCs. The receptors originated from a woman in her late teens or twenties in good health.

This clonotype was picked up a small number of times. V usage is TRBV3-1 and J usage is TRBJ1-1; D not resolved. The V end lost 0 bases, the J end lost 5 bases, and 10 bases lay between the germline ends. The V gene's germline CDR1 is LGHDT and CDR2 YNNKEL (reference sequence). The CDR3 sequence is 14 residues long. The CDR3 sequence is CASSQDVSRTEAFF. The CDR3 DNA is TGTGCCAGCAGCCAAGATGTCAGCCGGACTGAAGCTTTCTTT.

This clonotype was seen a few times. V gene TRBV5-4 combines with J gene TRBJ1-1; 12 bases are a match to TRBD1. Germline values: CDR1 SGHNT, CDR2 YYREEE (reference sequence). J gave up 5 bases and V 6 bases, and 11 bases lay outside the gene matches. The CDR3 runs to 16 residues. CDR3 coding DNA: TGTGCCAGCACCTCGAGGGGACAGGGGGCTTGGACTGAAGCTTTCTTT. The encoded protein is CASTSRGQGAWTEAFF.

The count of this clonotype is one. V gene TRBV5-1 combines with J gene TRBJ1-1; TRBD1 might be the D (5 bases). Germline V gene lookup returns CDR1 SGHRS and CDR2 YFSETQ. Trimming pared 7 bases from V and 1 base from J, leaving 11 bases between. The CDR3 length is 13 residues. The CDR3 DNA is TGCGCCAGCGGTACCGGGGCGAACACTGAAGCTTTCTTT. Protein sequence: CASGTGANTEAFF.

This clonotype was found a few times. V usage is TRBV7-3 and J usage is TRBJ2-1; D not resolved. CDR1 is SGHTA, CDR2 FQGTGA, per germline. The CDR3 has 14 amino acids. V lost 5 bases and J 10 bases, leaving 18 bases between the germline ends. The CDR3 region has the DNA TGTGCCAGCAGCCCAACTAAGGAGCATCGGGAGCAGTTCTTC. This encodes CASSPTKEHREQFF.

The chain joins TRBV12-3 or TRBV12-4 to TRBJ2-2; TRBD2 is a possible D gene (6 bases). V was cut by 6 bases and J by 0 bases, with 11 bases left in between. This CDR3 contains 15 residues. CDR3 sequence reads: CASSSGPANTGELFF. The CDR3 nucleotides are TGTGCCAGCAGCAGCGGGCCCGCGAACACCGGGGAGCTGTTTTTT.

This clonotype was counted between two and nine times. This sequence joins TRBV6-6 and TRBJ2-3; D is possibly TRBD1 or TRBD2 (5 bases each). This CDR3 spans 13 amino acids. Germline assignment: CDR1 MNHNY and CDR2 SVGAGI (reference sequence). V was cut by 7 bases and J by 8 bases, with 16 bases left in between. The CDR3: CASTRRMGRTQYF. The CDR3 nucleotides are TGTGCCAGCACCCGCCGTATGGGACGTACGCAGTATTTT.

This clonotype was seen only a few times. The chain employs TRBV4-3 and TRBJ2-5; the D is unclear. V lost 0 bases and J 1 base, leaving 12 bases between the germline ends. Germline V lookup: CDR1 LGHNA, CDR2 YSLEER. The CDR3 length is 16 residues. The CDR3 DNA is TGCGCCAGCAGCCAAGATGCTCCCACCGCCCAAGAGACCCAGTACTTC. Its protein is CASSQDAPTAQETQYF.

The table lists this clonotype with a few counts. The chain combines TRBV12-3 or TRBV12-4 with TRBJ2-2; TRBD2 matches 8 bases. V shed 1 base, J shed 6 bases, and the junction held 4 bases outside the gene matches. The CDR3 totals 15 residues. CDR3 bases: TGTGCCAGCAGTTTAGGCGGGGGGAGAGCCGGGGAGCTGTTTTTT. Amino acid sequence: CASSLGGGRAGELFF.